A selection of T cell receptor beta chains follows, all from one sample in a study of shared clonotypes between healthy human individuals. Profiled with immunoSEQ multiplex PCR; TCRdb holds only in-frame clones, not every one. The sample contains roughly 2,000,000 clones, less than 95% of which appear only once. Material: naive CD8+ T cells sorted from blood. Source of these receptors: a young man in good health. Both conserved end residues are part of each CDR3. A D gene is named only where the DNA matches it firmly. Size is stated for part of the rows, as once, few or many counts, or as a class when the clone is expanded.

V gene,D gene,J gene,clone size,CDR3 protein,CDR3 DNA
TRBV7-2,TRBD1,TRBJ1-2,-,CASSYFLTGDYGYTF,TGTGCCAGCAGCTATTTTTTGACAGGGGACTATGGCTACACCTTC
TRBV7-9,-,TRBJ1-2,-,CASSRDSENGYTF,TGTGCCAGCAGCCGAGACAGTGAAAATGGCTACACCTTC
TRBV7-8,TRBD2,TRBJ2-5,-,CASSLPSAGGPETQYF,TGTGCCAGCAGCTTGCCCTCAGCGGGGGGGCCGGAGACCCAGTACTTC
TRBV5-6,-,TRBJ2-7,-,CASSLEFWDNSYEQYF,TGTGCCAGCAGCTTGGAATTTTGGGACAACTCCTACGAGCAGTACTTC
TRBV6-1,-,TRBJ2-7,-,CASQKLDSTYEQYF,TGTGCCAGCCAGAAACTGGACTCAACCTACGAGCAGTACTTC
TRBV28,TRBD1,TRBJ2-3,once,CASSLSAGQGVFSDTQYF,TGTGCCAGCAGTTTATCTGCCGGACAGGGGGTTTTTTCAGATACGCAGTATTTT
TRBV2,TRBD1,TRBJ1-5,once,CASRLTGSNQPQHF,TGTGCCAGCAGGTTGACAGGGAGCAATCAGCCCCAGCATTTT
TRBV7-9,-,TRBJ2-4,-,CASSPSDGGIGKNIQYF,TGTGCCAGCAGCCCGTCAGACGGCGGGATAGGCAAAAACATTCAGTACTTC
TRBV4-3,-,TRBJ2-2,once,CASSQGRDLNTGELFF,TGCGCCAGCAGCCAAGGGAGGGACCTGAACACCGGGGAGCTGTTTTTT
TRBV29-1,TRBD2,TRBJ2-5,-,CSGLSLFLDSGAGETQYF,TGCAGCGGCCTCTCCCTCTTTCTCGACAGCGGGGCAGGAGAGACCCAGTACTTC
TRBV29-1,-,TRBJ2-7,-,CSARGRRGDDEQYF,TGCAGCGCTAGGGGACGCCGAGGTGACGACGAGCAGTACTTC
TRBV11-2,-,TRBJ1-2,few,CASTLGGYGYTF,TGTGCCAGCACTTTAGGGGGCTATGGCTACACCTTC
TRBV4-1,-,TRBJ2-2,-,CASSQGELTGELFF,TGCGCCAGCAGCCAAGGGGAACTAACCGGGGAGCTGTTTTTT
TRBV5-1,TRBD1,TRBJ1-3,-,CASSQGDGNSGNTIYF,TGCGCCAGCAGCCAGGGGGACGGAAACTCTGGAAACACCATATATTTT
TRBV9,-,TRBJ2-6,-,CASSVGGGTSGANVLTF,TGTGCCAGCAGCGTCGGGGGCGGAACCTCTGGGGCCAACGTCCTGACTTTC
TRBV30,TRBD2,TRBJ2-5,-,CAWSSGGALETQYF,TGTGCCTGGAGTAGCGGGGGGGCCTTGGAGACCCAGTACTTC
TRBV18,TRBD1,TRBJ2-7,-,CASSTGTGYEQYF,TGTGCCAGCTCAACCGGGACAGGTTACGAGCAGTACTTC
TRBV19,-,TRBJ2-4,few,CASGPTLPIIQYF,TGTGCCAGTGGACCCACCTTACCCATTATTCAGTACTTC
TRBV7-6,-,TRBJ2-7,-,CASSPGSLYYEQYF,TGTGCCAGCAGCCCCGGGAGCCTATACTACGAGCAGTACTTC